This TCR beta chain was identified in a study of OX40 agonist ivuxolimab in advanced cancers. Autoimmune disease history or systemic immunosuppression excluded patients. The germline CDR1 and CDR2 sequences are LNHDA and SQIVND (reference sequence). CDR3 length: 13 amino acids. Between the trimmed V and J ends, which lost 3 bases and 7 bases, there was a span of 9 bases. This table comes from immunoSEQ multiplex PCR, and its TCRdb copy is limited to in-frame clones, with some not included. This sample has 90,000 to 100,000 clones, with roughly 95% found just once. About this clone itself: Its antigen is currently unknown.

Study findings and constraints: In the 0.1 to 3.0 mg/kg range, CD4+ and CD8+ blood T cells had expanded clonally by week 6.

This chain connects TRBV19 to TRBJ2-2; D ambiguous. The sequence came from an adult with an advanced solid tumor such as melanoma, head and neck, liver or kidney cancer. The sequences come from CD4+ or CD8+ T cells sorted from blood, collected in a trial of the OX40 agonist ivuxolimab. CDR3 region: CASSIVSDGELFF. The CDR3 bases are TGTGCCAGTAGTATCGTAAGTGACGGGGAGCTGTTTTTT.